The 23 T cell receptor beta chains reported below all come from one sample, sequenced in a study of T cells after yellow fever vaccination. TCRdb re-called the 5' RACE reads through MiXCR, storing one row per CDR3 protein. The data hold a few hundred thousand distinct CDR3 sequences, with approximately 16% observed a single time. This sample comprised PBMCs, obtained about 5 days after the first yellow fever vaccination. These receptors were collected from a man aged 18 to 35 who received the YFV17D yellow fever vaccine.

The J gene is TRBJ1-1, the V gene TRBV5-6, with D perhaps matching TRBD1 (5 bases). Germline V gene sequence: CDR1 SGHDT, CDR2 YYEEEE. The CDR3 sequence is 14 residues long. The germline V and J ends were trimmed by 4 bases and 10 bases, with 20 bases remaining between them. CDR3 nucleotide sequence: TGTGCCAGCAGCCGGGGGACGGAGACATATGGAGCTTTCTTT. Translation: CASSRGTETYGAFF.

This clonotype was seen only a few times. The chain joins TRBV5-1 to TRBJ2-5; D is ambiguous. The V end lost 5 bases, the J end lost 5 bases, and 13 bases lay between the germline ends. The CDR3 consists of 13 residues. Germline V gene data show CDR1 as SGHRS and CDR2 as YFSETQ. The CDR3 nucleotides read TGCGCCAGCAGACCCTATCTGGGTGAGACCCAGTACTTC. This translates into CASRPYLGETQYF.

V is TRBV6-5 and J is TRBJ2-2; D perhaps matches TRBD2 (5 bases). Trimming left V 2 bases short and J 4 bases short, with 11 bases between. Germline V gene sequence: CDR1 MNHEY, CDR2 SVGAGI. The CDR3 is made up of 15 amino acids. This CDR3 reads CASSYLRGSTGELFF. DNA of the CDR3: TGTGCCAGCAGTTACCTCCGGGGTAGCACCGGGGAGCTGTTTTTT.

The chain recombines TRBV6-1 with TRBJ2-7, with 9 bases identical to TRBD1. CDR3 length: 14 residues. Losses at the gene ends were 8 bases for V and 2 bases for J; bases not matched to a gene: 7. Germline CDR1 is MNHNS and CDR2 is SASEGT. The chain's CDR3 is CASAVRDRAYEQYF. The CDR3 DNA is TGTGCCAGCGCAGTCCGGGACAGGGCCTACGAGCAGTACTTC.

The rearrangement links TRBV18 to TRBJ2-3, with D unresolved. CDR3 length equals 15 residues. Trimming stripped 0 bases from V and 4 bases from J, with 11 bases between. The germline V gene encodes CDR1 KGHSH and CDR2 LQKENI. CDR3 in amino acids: CASSPPGRSPDTQYF. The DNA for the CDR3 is TGTGCCAGCTCACCACCCGGACGTAGCCCAGATACGCAGTATTTT.

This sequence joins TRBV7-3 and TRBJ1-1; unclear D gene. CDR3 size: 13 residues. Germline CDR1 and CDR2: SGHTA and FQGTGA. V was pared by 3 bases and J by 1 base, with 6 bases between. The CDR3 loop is CASSFMRNTEAFF. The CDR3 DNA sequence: TGTGCCAGCAGCTTCATGAGGAACACTGAAGCTTTCTTT. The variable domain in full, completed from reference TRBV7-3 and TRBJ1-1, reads GAGVSQTPSNKVTEKGKYVELRCDPISGHTALYWYRQSLGQGPEFLIYFQGTGAADDSGLPNDRFFAVRPEGSVSTLKIQRTERGDSAVYLCASSFMRNTEAFFGQGTRLTVV.

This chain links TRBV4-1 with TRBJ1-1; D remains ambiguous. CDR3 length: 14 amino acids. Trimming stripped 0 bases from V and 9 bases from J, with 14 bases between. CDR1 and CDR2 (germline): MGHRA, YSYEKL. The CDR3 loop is CASSQDWRERQAFF. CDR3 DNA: TGCGCCAGCAGCCAAGATTGGCGGGAGCGACAAGCTTTCTTT.

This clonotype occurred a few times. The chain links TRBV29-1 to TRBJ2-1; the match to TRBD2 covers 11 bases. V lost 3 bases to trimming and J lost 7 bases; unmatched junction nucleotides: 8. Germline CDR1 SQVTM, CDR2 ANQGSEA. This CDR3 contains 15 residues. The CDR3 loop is CSVERIAGGMNEQFF. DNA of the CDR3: TGCAGCGTTGAGAGAATAGCGGGGGGGATGAATGAGCAGTTCTTC.

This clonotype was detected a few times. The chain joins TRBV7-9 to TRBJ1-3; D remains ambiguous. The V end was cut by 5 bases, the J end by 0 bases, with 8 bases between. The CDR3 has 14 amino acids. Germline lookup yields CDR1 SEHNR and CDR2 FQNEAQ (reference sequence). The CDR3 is CASSTESSGNTIYF. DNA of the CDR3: TGTGCCAGCAGCACCGAGAGCTCTGGAAACACCATATATTTT.

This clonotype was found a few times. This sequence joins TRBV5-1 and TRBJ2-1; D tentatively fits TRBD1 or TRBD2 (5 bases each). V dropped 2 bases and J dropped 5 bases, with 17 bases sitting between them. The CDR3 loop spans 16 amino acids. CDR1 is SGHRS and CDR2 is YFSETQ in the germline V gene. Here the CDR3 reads CASSFGTGYNDNEQFF. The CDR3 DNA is TGCGCCAGCAGCTTTGGGACGGGTTATAATGACAATGAGCAGTTCTTC.

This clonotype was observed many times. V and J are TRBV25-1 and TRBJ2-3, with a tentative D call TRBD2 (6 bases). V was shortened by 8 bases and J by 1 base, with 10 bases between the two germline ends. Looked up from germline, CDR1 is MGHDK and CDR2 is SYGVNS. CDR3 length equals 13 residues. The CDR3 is CASHSGGTDTQYF. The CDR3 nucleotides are TGTGCCAGCCATTCGGGAGGCACAGATACGCAGTATTTT.

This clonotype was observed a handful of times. CDR3 nucleotide sequence: TGCGCCAGCAGTCCTCGGACAGACGTCTATAATTCACCCCTCCACTTT. As protein: CASSPRTDVYNSPLHF. The V gene is TRBV5-1, the J gene TRBJ1-6; tentatively, D is TRBD1 (6 bases). Germline values: CDR1 SGHRS, CDR2 YFSETQ. The ends were cut back, 5 bases at V and 3 bases at J, with 15 bases in the middle. CDR3 size: 16 residues.

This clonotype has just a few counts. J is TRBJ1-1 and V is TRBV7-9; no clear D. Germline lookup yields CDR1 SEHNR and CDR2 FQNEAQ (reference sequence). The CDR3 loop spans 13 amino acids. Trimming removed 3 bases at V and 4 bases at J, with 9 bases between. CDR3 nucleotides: TGTGCCAGCAGCTTTAACAGCGCCACTGAAGCTTTCTTT. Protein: CASSFNSATEAFF.

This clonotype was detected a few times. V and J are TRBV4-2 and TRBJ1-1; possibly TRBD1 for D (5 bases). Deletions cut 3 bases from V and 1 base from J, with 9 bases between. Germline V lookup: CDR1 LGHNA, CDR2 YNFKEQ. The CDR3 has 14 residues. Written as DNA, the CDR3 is TGTGCCAGCAGCCAGTCGACAGAGAACACTGAAGCTTTCTTT. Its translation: CASSQSTENTEAFF.

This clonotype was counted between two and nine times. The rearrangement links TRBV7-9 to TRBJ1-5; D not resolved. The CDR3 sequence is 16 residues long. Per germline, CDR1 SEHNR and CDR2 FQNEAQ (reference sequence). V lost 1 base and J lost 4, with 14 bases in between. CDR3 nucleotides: TGTGCCAGCAGCTTAGTTGGAGCCAGGCGGAATCAGCCCCAGCATTTT. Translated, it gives CASSLVGARRNQPQHF.

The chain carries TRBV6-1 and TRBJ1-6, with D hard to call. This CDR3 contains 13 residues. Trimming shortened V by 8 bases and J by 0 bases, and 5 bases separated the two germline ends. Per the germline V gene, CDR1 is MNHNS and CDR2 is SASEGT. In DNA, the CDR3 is TGTGCCAGCGCTCTCTCCTATAATTCACCCCTCCACTTT. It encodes CASALSYNSPLHF.

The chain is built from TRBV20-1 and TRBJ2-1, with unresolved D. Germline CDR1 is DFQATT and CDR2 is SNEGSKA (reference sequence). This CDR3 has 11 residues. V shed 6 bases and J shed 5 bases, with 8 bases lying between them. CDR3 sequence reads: CSATIHNEQFF. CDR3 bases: TGCAGTGCCACCATCCACAATGAGCAGTTCTTC.

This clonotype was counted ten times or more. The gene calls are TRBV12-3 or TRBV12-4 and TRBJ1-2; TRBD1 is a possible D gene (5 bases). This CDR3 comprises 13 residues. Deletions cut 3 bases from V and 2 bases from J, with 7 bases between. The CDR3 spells CASSFGTNYGYTF. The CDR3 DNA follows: TGTGCCAGCAGTTTTGGGACCAACTATGGCTACACCTTC.

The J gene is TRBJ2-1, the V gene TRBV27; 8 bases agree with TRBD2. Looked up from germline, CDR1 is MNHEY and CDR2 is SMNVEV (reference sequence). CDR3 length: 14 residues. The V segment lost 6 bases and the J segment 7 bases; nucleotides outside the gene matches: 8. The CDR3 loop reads CASRPGGVRNEQFF. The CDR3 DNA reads TGTGCCAGCAGACCGGGGGGGGTAAGAAATGAGCAGTTCTTC.

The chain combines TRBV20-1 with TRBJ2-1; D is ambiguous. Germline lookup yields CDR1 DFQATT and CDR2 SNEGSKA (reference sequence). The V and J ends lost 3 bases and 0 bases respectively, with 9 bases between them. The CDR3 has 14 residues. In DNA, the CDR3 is TGCAGTGCTAGCTGGGTCAGCTCCTACAATGAGCAGTTCTTC. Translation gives CSASWVSSYNEQFF.

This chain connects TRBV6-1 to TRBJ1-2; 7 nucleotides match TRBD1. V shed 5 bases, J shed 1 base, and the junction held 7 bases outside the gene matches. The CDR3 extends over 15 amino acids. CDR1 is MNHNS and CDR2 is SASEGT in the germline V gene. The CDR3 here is CASSPRTGFNYGYTF. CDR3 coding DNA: TGTGCCAGCAGTCCCCGGACAGGATTTAACTATGGCTACACCTTC.

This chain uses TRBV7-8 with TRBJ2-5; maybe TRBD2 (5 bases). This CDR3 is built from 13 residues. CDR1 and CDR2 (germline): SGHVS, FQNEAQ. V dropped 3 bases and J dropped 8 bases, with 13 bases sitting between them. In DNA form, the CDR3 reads TGTGCCAGCAGCTTTCGGGGATCAGTTACCCAGTACTTC. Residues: CASSFRGSVTQYF.

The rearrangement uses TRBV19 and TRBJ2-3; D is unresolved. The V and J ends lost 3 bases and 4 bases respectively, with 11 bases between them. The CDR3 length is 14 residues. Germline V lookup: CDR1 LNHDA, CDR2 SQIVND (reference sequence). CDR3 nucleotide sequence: TGTGCCAGTAGTATTTCGGTAAGGGCAGATACGCAGTATTTT. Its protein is CASSISVRADTQYF.